This TCR beta chain is from a study of blood T cell repertoires in COVID-19. This clone has just one count. Per the germline V gene, CDR1 is SGHTA and CDR2 is FQGTGA. V lost 5 bases to trimming and J lost 4 bases, with 11 bases between them. The CDR3 spans 13 residues. This table comes from immunoSEQ multiplex PCR, and its TCRdb copy is limited to in-frame clones, with some not included. The sample records 150,000 to 200,000 clones, over 80% being singletons. The clonotype comes from a woman aged 60 to 75 who had recovered from COVID-19. The rearrangement links TRBV7-3 to TRBJ1-2; a possible D gene is TRBD1 (6 bases). The sequencing input was PBMCs or T cells enriched from blood (not recorded which). This CDR3 reads CASSPDRSYGYTF. The CDR3 DNA reads TGTGCCAGCAGCCCAGACAGGTCCTATGGCTACACCTTC.